These 5 T cell receptor beta chains originate from one sample sequenced in a study of blood T cell repertoires in COVID-19. Profiling relied on immunoSEQ multiplex PCR, and the TCRdb table lists in-frame clones only, not all of them. Among about 280,000 clones, 87% were seen once, and the ten largest hold 6% to 7%. The material sequenced was PBMCs or T cells enriched from blood (not recorded which). These receptors came from a woman aged 40 to 50 who had recovered from COVID-19.

In DNA, the CDR3 is TGCGCCAGCAGTTTGACAGGGGACACTGAAGCTTTCTTT. Its translation is CASSLTGDTEAFF. The chain joins TRBV5-1 to TRBJ1-1; 8 bases are shared with TRBD1. V was clipped by 5 bases and J by 3 bases; unmatched bases: 3. The CDR3 has 13 residues. Germline lookup yields CDR1 SGHRS and CDR2 YFSETQ.

The chain employs TRBV28 and TRBJ1-5; D remains unclear. The CDR3 consists of 14 residues. Germline assignment: CDR1 MDHEN and CDR2 SYDVKM. Trimming left V 5 bases short and J 11 bases short, with 19 bases between. The CDR3, as DNA: TGTGCCAGCAGTCCCTCCCTGGGGAACGGGGCCCAGCATTTT. This encodes CASSPSLGNGAQHF. The whole variable domain, filled in from reference TRBV28 and TRBJ1-5, reads DVKVTQSSRYLVKRTGEKVFLECVQDMDHENMFWYRQDPGLGLRLIYFSYDVKMKEKGDIPEGYSVSREKKERFSLILESASTNQTSMYLCASSPSLGNGAQHFGDGTRLSIL.

The chain has TRBV6-5 and TRBJ2-7; tentative D call: TRBD2 (6 bases). Germline assignment: CDR1 MNHEY and CDR2 SVGAGI. The germline V and J ends were trimmed by 6 bases and 3 bases, with 15 bases remaining between them. The CDR3 has 14 residues. DNA for the CDR3: TGTGCCAGCAGCCGCGGGGAGAGAGGCTACGAGCAGTACTTC. It is translated as CASSRGERGYEQYF.

The chain carries TRBV28 and TRBJ2-1, with 12 bases aligning to TRBD2. Germline V gives CDR1 MDHEN, CDR2 SYDVKM. This CDR3 is 14 amino acids long. Losses at the gene ends were 6 bases for V and 4 bases for J; bases not matched to a gene: 1. CDR3 residues: CASRTSGGYNEQFF. The DNA for the CDR3 is TGTGCCAGCAGGACTAGCGGGGGATACAATGAGCAGTTCTTC.

This rearrangement joins TRBV2 to TRBJ1-1; 9 nucleotides agree with TRBD1. Germline V gives CDR1 SNHLY, CDR2 FYNNEI. The V and J ends lost 7 bases and 3 bases, in that order; junction bases with no gene match: 3. This CDR3 is built from 13 residues. CDR3: CASTRDRDTEAFF. In DNA form, the CDR3 reads TGTGCCAGCACCCGGGACAGGGACACTGAAGCTTTCTTT.